The T cell receptor (beta chain) described here comes from a study of shared T cell receptors in the human thymus. Measured with immunoSEQ multiplex PCR; TCRdb has only the in-frame clones, and not every one. The sample shows 700,000 or so clones, roughly 88% of them seen only once. This same sample was also taken into another study, of human thymus T cells. That work adds: Resected material from corrective heart surgery provided the thymus tissue analysed.

The sequenced sample consisted of thymocytes. The source of this sequence is a girl in the first two years of life with a congenital heart defect.

CDR3 sequence reads: CASNNRDQPQHF. CDR3 nucleotide sequence: TGTGCCAGCAATAACAGGGATCAGCCCCAGCATTTT. The rearrangement uses TRBV6-5 and TRBJ1-5; TRBD1 might be the D (6 bases). The CDR3 is made up of 12 amino acids. Germline-derived CDR1 and CDR2 are MNHEY and SVGAGI. V lost 7 bases, J lost 5 bases, and 9 bases lay in between.